Following are 16 T cell receptor beta chains from one sample sequenced in a study of blood T cells in healthy people across ages. The authors ran a second PCR of about 6 to 12 cycles using a sample-barcoded 5' primer and a J-beta primer mix. TCRdb processed the 5' RACE reads anew with MiXCR; each CDR3 protein has one entry. The repertoire holds hundreds of thousands of distinct CDR3 sequences, 20% to 25% seen once, with more than 8.5% in the top ten. These same data were also listed under a study on T cells of mothers and their children.

The sequenced sample consisted of blood. These receptors came from a boy between 10 and 17 years old in good health.

This clonotype was found once. V gene TRBV29-1 combines with J gene TRBJ2-7; 8 nucleotides line up with TRBD2. The length of the CDR3 is 13 residues. V gave up 6 bases and J gave up 1 base; unmatched junction bases: 5. Per the germline V gene, CDR1 is SQVTM and CDR2 is ANQGSEA. The CDR3 protein is CSVQSGGSYEQYF. DNA of the CDR3: TGCAGCGTCCAAAGCGGGGGATCCTACGAGCAGTACTTC.

This clonotype was observed a few times. The chain recombines TRBV29-1 with TRBJ1-4; D is undetermined. The germline CDR1 and CDR2 sequences are SQVTM and ANQGSEA. The CDR3 length is 14 residues. Trimming stripped 4 bases from V and 0 bases from J, with 9 bases between. The CDR3 coding sequence is TGCAGCGTTGCATCGGCAGCAACTAATGAAAAACTGTTTTTT. Its translation is CSVASAATNEKLFF.

This clonotype was seen a handful of times. The chain is built from TRBV9 and TRBJ2-1; 7 nucleotides agree with TRBD2. Germline assignment: CDR1 SGDLS and CDR2 YYNGEE. The CDR3 sequence is 15 residues long. Germline trimming cut 2 bases from V and 6 bases from J; bases unmatched to any gene: 8. The CDR3 sequence: CASSVDPGGVNEQFF. Here the CDR3 DNA reads TGTGCCAGCAGCGTTGATCCGGGGGGAGTCAATGAGCAGTTCTTC.

The table lists this clonotype with a few counts. The chain uses TRBV4-1 and TRBJ2-5; maybe TRBD1 (6 bases). Germline V gene lookup returns CDR1 MGHRA and CDR2 YSYEKL. Between the trimmed V and J ends, which lost 3 bases and 4 bases, there was a span of 18 bases. The CDR3 is 16 amino acids. The CDR3: CASSQGFPGHAETQYF. CDR3 coding DNA: TGCGCCAGCAGCCAGGGTTTTCCGGGACACGCAGAGACCCAGTACTTC.

CDR3 coding DNA: TGCGCCAGCAGCTTTTCGAAAGGGGCGGCTTCACCCCTCCACTTT. Its protein is CASSFSKGAASPLHF. The chain employs TRBV5-1 and TRBJ1-6; TRBD1 might be the D (5 bases). The CDR3 totals 15 residues. The germline V gene has CDR1 SGHRS and CDR2 YFSETQ. The V end lost 2 bases, the J end lost 9 bases, and 15 bases lay between the germline ends.

Only a few counts were recorded for this clonotype. This rearrangement joins TRBV20-1 to TRBJ2-5; 9 nucleotides agree with TRBD2. The CDR3 covers 13 residues. Germline V gene data show CDR1 as DFQATT and CDR2 as SNEGSKA (reference sequence). Unmatched junction bases numbered 5, after V lost 5 bases and J lost 4 bases. The CDR3 bases are TGCAGTGCTGAAGCGGGAGGAGGAGAGACCCAGTACTTC. It specifies CSAEAGGGETQYF.

The sample holds many counts of this clonotype. The V gene is TRBV3-1, the J gene TRBJ1-2; perhaps TRBD1 as D (5 bases). There are 16 residues in the CDR3. Germline-derived CDR1 and CDR2 are LGHDT and YNNKEL (reference sequence). Trimming left V 7 bases short and J 8 bases short, with 26 bases between. DNA for the CDR3: TGTGCCAGCACTCAGGGAACCGGCGATATGGTTTCCGGCTACACCTTC. This sequence encodes CASTQGTGDMVSGYTF.

This chain uses TRBV5-6 with TRBJ2-7, with TRBD1 as a possible D gene (6 bases). In germline, CDR1 is SGHDT, CDR2 YYEEEE. The CDR3 loop spans 15 amino acids. Trimming took 0 bases from V and 0 from J, leaving 10 bases between them. CDR3 region: CASSLGVDSSYEQYF. DNA for the CDR3: TGTGCCAGCAGCTTGGGGGTGGACAGCTCCTACGAGCAGTACTTC.

The rearrangement uses TRBV7-9 and TRBJ2-5; weak D call: TRBD2 (6 bases). This CDR3 is built from 14 residues. V lost 6 bases to trimming and J lost 4 bases, with 15 bases between them. The germline V gene encodes CDR1 SEHNR and CDR2 FQNEAQ (reference sequence). DNA for the CDR3: TGTGCCAGCAGACTCGGGGGTGTCCCAGAGACCCAGTACTTC. Protein sequence: CASRLGGVPETQYF.

There are a few counts of this clonotype. The chain joins TRBV6-1 to TRBJ2-4; the match to TRBD1 covers 9 bases. The CDR3 has 13 amino acids. The germline V gene encodes CDR1 MNHNS and CDR2 SASEGT. Trimming at V came to 7 bases and at J to 4 bases, leaving 2 bases not matched to a gene. CDR3 DNA sequence: TGTGCCAGCACTGGACAGGGGAAAAACATTCAGTACTTC. Encoded protein: CASTGQGKNIQYF.

The gene calls are TRBV12-3 or TRBV12-4 and TRBJ2-7; maybe TRBD2 (6 bases). Trimming left V 7 bases short and J 8 bases short, with 15 bases between. CDR3 size: 12 residues. CDR3: CASTLGGVQQYF. CDR3 DNA sequence: TGTGCCAGCACCCTGGGAGGAGTGCAGCAGTACTTC.

The chain combines TRBV7-2 with TRBJ2-7, with D tentatively TRBD1 (6 bases). Germline values: CDR1 SGHTA, CDR2 FQGNSA. The CDR3 has 15 amino acids. With 6 bases removed from V and 6 bases from J, the gap between germline ends came to 21 bases. This chain's CDR3 is CASSRLDSRLVEQYF. As DNA, the CDR3 is TGTGCCAGCAGTCGACTGGACAGTCGGCTGGTCGAGCAGTACTTC.

This clonotype was observed a handful of times. V and J are TRBV12-3 or TRBV12-4 and TRBJ2-1; no definite D call. The V gene lost 4 bases and the J gene lost 4 bases, with 5 bases spanning the gap. This CDR3 spans 12 amino acids. Here the CDR3 DNA reads TGTGCCAGCAGTTCCATTTACAATGAGCAGTTCTTC. Protein product: CASSSIYNEQFF.

There are a few counts of this clonotype. This sequence joins TRBV7-6 and TRBJ2-2, with D uncertain. The CDR3 covers 14 residues. V was shortened by 3 bases and J by 6 bases, with 11 bases between the two germline ends. Germline lookup yields CDR1 SGHVS and CDR2 FNYEAQ. CDR3: CASSFASVSGELFF. For the CDR3, the DNA is TGTGCCAGCAGCTTTGCGTCGGTCTCCGGGGAGCTGTTTTTT.

The CDR3 nucleotides read TGTGCCAGCACCCCTCTCGGGAAGACCTATGGCTACACCTTC. Amino acid sequence: CASTPLGKTYGYTF. J is TRBJ1-2 and V is TRBV28; D not resolved. This CDR3 spans 14 amino acids. The germline V gene encodes CDR1 MDHEN and CDR2 SYDVKM. The V end was cut by 7 bases, the J end by 4 bases, with 16 bases between.

Note on this clonotype: One end of the junction fails to match germline, which may point to a read error. This chain uses TRBV29-1 with TRBJ2-5; D possibly corresponds to TRBD1 (6 bases). The CDR3 spans 10 residues. Germline CDR1 reads SQVTM; CDR2 reads ANQGSEA. CDR3 coding DNA: TGCAGCGTTGACCCAGGGGCCCAGTGCTTC. It codes for CSVDPGAQCF.